The 29 T cell receptor beta chains given below trace back to one sample, sequenced in a study of patients and donors after allogeneic stem cell transplantation. TCRdb redid the calling of the RT-PCR reads with MiXCR, one entry per CDR3 protein. The sample has 150,000 to 250,000 distinct CDR3 sequences; more than 35% are singletons. The sequencing input was blood, either unsorted or a sorted T cell fraction (not recorded which). The receptors derive from a human donor who was either an allogeneic HSCT recipient or a stem cell or donor lymphocyte infusion donor (not recorded which). It is not recorded whose cells these are; they may come from a transplant donor.

This chain uses TRBV3-1 with TRBJ2-1, with D unclear. Germline CDR1 is LGHDT and CDR2 is YNNKEL (reference sequence). This CDR3 has 12 amino acids. Trimming cost V 0 bases and J 8 bases, with 5 bases left between them. CDR3 in amino acids: CASSQDGDEQFF. The CDR3 DNA follows: TGTGCCAGCAGCCAAGACGGAGATGAGCAGTTCTTC.

CDR3 protein: CSVEVTGGNTF. DNA for the CDR3: TGCAGCGTTGAGGTGACAGGAGGCAACACCTTC. The chain links TRBV29-1 to TRBJ1-2; D is possibly TRBD1 (6 bases). This CDR3 is built from 11 residues. From germline, CDR1 is SQVTM and CDR2 ANQGSEA. V lost 3 bases and J lost 12, with 14 bases in between.

CDR3 bases: TGTGCCAGCAGCCAGGGGTCTTGGGAGCTGTTTTTT. Protein product: CASSQGSWELFF. The chain recombines TRBV12-3 or TRBV12-4 with TRBJ2-2, with D possibly TRBD1 on 6 matching bases. CDR3 size: 12 residues. Deletions cut 6 bases from V and 9 bases from J, with 11 bases between.

The J gene is TRBJ1-1, the V gene TRBV7-2, with a weak D call TRBD1 (5 bases). V was trimmed by 3 bases and J by 8 bases, leaving 22 bases between them. CDR1 and CDR2 from the germline V gene are SGHTA and FQGNSA. CDR3 length: 16 amino acids. The CDR3, as DNA: TGTGCCAGCAGCTTTAAGGCGTTGGGGACGAACGTCGAAGCTTTCTTT. Protein: CASSFKALGTNVEAFF. Based on the CDR3 plus reference TRBV7-2 and TRBJ1-1, the full variable domain is GAGVSQSPSNKVTEKGKDVELRCDPISGHTALYWYRQSLGQGLEFLIYFQGNSAPDKSGLPSDRFSAERTGGSVSTLTIQRTQQEDSAVYLCASSFKALGTNVEAFFGQGTRLTVV.

This clonotype was detected a few times. V and J are TRBV28 and TRBJ2-7; weak D call: TRBD2 (6 bases). Germline V gene lookup returns CDR1 MDHEN and CDR2 SYDVKM. Between the trimmed V and J ends, which lost 3 bases and 0 bases, there was a span of 18 bases. CDR3 length: 17 residues. The CDR3 DNA is TGTGCCAGCAGTTTTTACATGAAGGCGGGACGCTCCTACGAGCAGTACTTC. Residues: CASSFYMKAGRSYEQYF. The whole variable domain, remainder taken from reference TRBV28 and TRBJ2-7, is DVKVTQSSRYLVKRTGEKVFLECVQDMDHENMFWYRQDPGLGLRLIYFSYDVKMKEKGDIPEGYSVSREKKERFSLILESASTNQTSMYLCASSFYMKAGRSYEQYFGPGTRLTVT.

V gene TRBV4-3 combines with J gene TRBJ2-7; 8 positions agree with TRBD2. Germline CDR1 and CDR2: LGHNA and YSLEER. The CDR3 consists of 16 residues. J lost 2 bases, V lost 0 bases, and 6 bases had no gene match. Here the CDR3 DNA reads TGCGCCAGCAGCCAAGATTCGGGAGGGGACGCCTACGAGCAGTACTTC. It specifies CASSQDSGGDAYEQYF.

The chain employs TRBV27 and TRBJ2-2; 9 bases map to TRBD1. V trimming: 2 bases; J trimming: 7 bases; junction bases outside the gene matches: 11. The CDR3 length is 17 residues. Germline V CDR1 and CDR2: MNHEY, SMNVEV (reference sequence). CDR3 loop: CASSLNPGQGRFGELFF. CDR3 DNA: TGTGCCAGCAGTTTAAACCCGGGACAGGGACGTTTCGGGGAGCTGTTTTTT.

This clonotype has only a few counts. The chain combines TRBV13 with TRBJ1-5; tentative D call: TRBD1 (6 bases). This CDR3 spans 15 amino acids. Germline loops: CDR1 PRHDT, CDR2 FYEKMQ (reference sequence). V lost 3 bases and J lost 5, with 14 bases in between. CDR3 DNA sequence: TGTGCCAGCAGCTTGGGTCAGGGGTCGGATCAGCCCCAGCATTTT. Its protein product is CASSLGQGSDQPQHF.

The J gene is TRBJ2-1, the V gene TRBV29-1, with TRBD2 matching 10 bases. Germline CDR1 is SQVTM and CDR2 is ANQGSEA. This CDR3 has 14 residues. V shed 3 bases, J shed 3 bases, and the junction held 2 bases outside the gene matches. The CDR3 DNA follows: TGCAGCGTTGAGAGCGGGAGGGTCTACAATGAGCAGTTCTTC. Its translation is CSVESGRVYNEQFF.

This clonotype turned up a few times. The chain employs TRBV4-3 and TRBJ2-1; D unclear. Germline V gene data show CDR1 as LGHNA and CDR2 as YSLEER. This CDR3 is 16 amino acids long. Trimming took 0 bases from V and 0 from J, leaving 9 bases between them. CDR3 in DNA: TGCGCCAGCAGCCAAGATCGCCTTAGCTCCTACAATGAGCAGTTCTTC. Protein sequence: CASSQDRLSSYNEQFF.

The chain joins TRBV12-3 or TRBV12-4 to TRBJ2-1; 8 bases line up with TRBD2. CDR3 length equals 17 residues. J lost 2 bases, V lost 6 bases, and 12 bases had no gene match. DNA of the CDR3: TGTGCCAGCAGACACACTGGGGGCGGGAGGACCTACAATGAGCAGTTCTTC. Its protein is CASRHTGGGRTYNEQFF.

This clonotype has just a few counts. V is TRBV12-3 or TRBV12-4 and J is TRBJ1-2; a weak D match, TRBD1 (6 bases). The CDR3 consists of 13 residues. Deletions cut 2 bases from V and 5 bases from J, with 9 bases between. The CDR3 DNA is TGTGCCAGCAGTTTATCAGGGGTTTATGGCTACACCTTC. It specifies CASSLSGVYGYTF.

V and J are TRBV27 and TRBJ1-1; 8 bases map to TRBD1. The CDR3 is 11 residues long. The germline V gene has CDR1 MNHEY and CDR2 SMNVEV (reference sequence). V was pared by 7 bases and J by 7 bases, with 2 bases of the junction left unmatched. The CDR3 reads CASNRGSEAFF. DNA of the CDR3: TGTGCCAGCAACAGGGGGAGTGAAGCTTTCTTT.

The chain has TRBV6-2 or TRBV6-3 and TRBJ1-2; D perhaps matches TRBD1 (6 bases). The CDR3 is 15 residues long. Germline CDR1 reads MNHEY; CDR2 reads SVGEGT. Trimming pared 6 bases from V and 0 bases from J, leaving 14 bases between. Written as DNA, the CDR3 is TGTGCCAGCAGGACTATACAGGGAGCTAACTATGGCTACACCTTC. Translating it yields CASRTIQGANYGYTF.

The table lists this clonotype with many counts. This chain uses TRBV5-1 with TRBJ1-2; TRBD1 might be the D (5 bases). The V and J ends lost 0 bases and 4 bases respectively, with 22 bases between them. This CDR3 contains 18 residues. Germline values: CDR1 SGHRS, CDR2 YFSETQ. The CDR3 reads CASSLERQGTLGGYGYTF. CDR3 nucleotides: TGCGCCAGCAGCTTGGAACGTCAGGGAACCCTAGGCGGCTATGGCTACACCTTC.

In its sample, this clonotype was seen a few times. The chain uses TRBV12-3 or TRBV12-4 and TRBJ1-6, with a weak D call TRBD1 (6 bases). The CDR3 loop spans 16 amino acids. The ends were cut back, 6 bases at V and 6 bases at J, with 18 bases in the middle. CDR3 sequence (DNA): TGTGCCAGCAGCCCTCAAGGGGGGACCCGTAATTCACCCCTCCACTTT. Its protein product is CASSPQGGTRNSPLHF.

The rearrangement links TRBV5-1 to TRBJ2-7; D unresolved. The CDR3 contains 12 residues. The V gene's germline CDR1 is SGHRS and CDR2 YFSETQ. The V end lost 0 bases, the J end lost 5 bases, and 6 bases lay between the germline ends. The CDR3 here is CASSLAPHEQYF. CDR3 coding DNA: TGCGCCAGCAGCTTGGCCCCCCACGAGCAGTACTTC.

The chain recombines TRBV6-2 or TRBV6-3 with TRBJ2-4; 9 bases align to TRBD1. Germline V gives CDR1 MNHEY, CDR2 SVGEGT. With 4 bases clipped from V and 8 bases from J, the junction kept 3 bases outside the gene matches. The length of the CDR3 is 13 residues. Here the CDR3 DNA reads TGTGCCAGCAGTTTACAGGGGGCGGACATTCAGTACTTC. It is translated as CASSLQGADIQYF.

This chain uses TRBV6-6 with TRBJ1-1; 8 nucleotides match TRBD1. The V and J ends lost 4 bases and 6 bases, in that order; junction bases with no gene match: 10. The CDR3 is 15 amino acids. Germline V gene sequence: CDR1 MNHNY, CDR2 SVGAGI (reference sequence). CDR3 nucleotide sequence: TGTGCCAGCAGTTTGTCAGCAGGGGGCCGGGCTGAAGCTTTCTTT. Its protein is CASSLSAGGRAEAFF.

The chain carries TRBV25-1 and TRBJ1-2, with D hard to call. CDR3 length equals 16 residues. Per the germline V gene, CDR1 is MGHDK and CDR2 is SYGVNS. V lost 1 base and J 0 bases, leaving 12 bases between the germline ends. CDR3 DNA sequence: TGTGCCAGCAGTGAATGGATCGACTCCGCTAACTATGGCTACACCTTC. Its protein is CASSEWIDSANYGYTF.

The rearrangement joins TRBV5-5 to TRBJ2-1; TRBD2 agrees at 11 bases. The CDR3 consists of 13 residues. Germline V lookup: CDR1 SGHKS, CDR2 YYEKEE (reference sequence). J was trimmed by 5 bases and V by 7 bases; bases with no gene match: 2. The CDR3: CASSGLADNEQFF. CDR3 nucleotide sequence: TGTGCCAGCTCGGGACTAGCGGACAATGAGCAGTTCTTC. Together with reference TRBV5-5 and TRBJ2-1, the CDR3 gives the full variable domain: DAGVTQSPTHLIKTRGQQVTLRCSPISGHKSVSWYQQVLGQGPQFIFQYYEKEERGRGNFPDRFSARQFPNYSSELNVNALLLGDSALYLCASSGLADNEQFFGPGTRLTVL.

The chain has TRBV12-3 or TRBV12-4 and TRBJ1-1, with a possible D match to TRBD1 (6 bases). This CDR3 comprises 13 residues. Trimming left V 6 bases short and J 1 base short, with 9 bases between. The CDR3 protein is CASRHRENTEAFF. The DNA of the CDR3 is TGTGCCAGCAGACACAGGGAGAACACTGAAGCTTTCTTT.

The chain uses TRBV2 and TRBJ1-6; TRBD1 might be the D (6 bases). V dropped 7 bases and J dropped 11 bases, with 18 bases sitting between them. This CDR3 region has 14 residues. Germline V CDR1 and CDR2: SNHLY, FYNNEI. This chain's CDR3 is CASKGRVDSAPLHF. The CDR3, as DNA: TGTGCCAGCAAGGGAAGGGTGGACAGCGCACCCCTCCACTTT.

This clonotype has only a few counts. This chain uses TRBV9 with TRBJ2-1, with TRBD2 as a possible D gene (5 bases). Trimming removed 0 bases from V and 8 bases from J, with 15 bases in between. The CDR3 loop spans 15 amino acids. The V gene's germline CDR1 is SGDLS and CDR2 YYNGEE. DNA of the CDR3: TGTGCCAGCAGCGTAGAGGTGGGAGCAGTGGATGAGCAGTTCTTC. Amino acid sequence: CASSVEVGAVDEQFF.

At least ten counts were recorded for this clonotype. J is TRBJ1-2 and V is TRBV29-1; 8 nucleotides line up with TRBD1. The CDR3 totals 14 residues. Germline CDR1 reads SQVTM; CDR2 reads ANQGSEA. V trimming: 1 base; J trimming: 2 bases; junction bases outside the gene matches: 3. This CDR3 reads CSVEGQGANYGYTF. CDR3 sequence (DNA): TGCAGCGTTGAAGGTCAGGGGGCGAACTATGGCTACACCTTC.

Comments on this clonotype: Sequence at one end of the junction differs from germline and may be a read error. This chain connects TRBV14 to TRBJ2-7, with D perhaps given as TRBD1 or TRBD2 (5 bases each). The CDR3 totals 12 residues. Germline-derived CDR1 and CDR2 are SGHDN and FVKESK. The CDR3 sequence: CASSRPVEGPVF. DNA of the CDR3: TGTGCCAGCAGCCGCCCTGTCGAGGGACCGGTGTTC.

This clonotype was seen once. V usage is TRBV29-1 and J usage is TRBJ1-1; D is unresolved. Trimming took 4 bases from V and 0 from J, leaving 12 bases between them. The CDR3 length is 14 residues. Germline V lookup: CDR1 SQVTM, CDR2 ANQGSEA. The CDR3 sequence: CSVAPPLMNTEAFF. The CDR3 bases are TGCAGCGTTGCCCCTCCCCTCATGAACACTGAAGCTTTCTTT.

There are a few counts of this clonotype. The chain links TRBV7-9 to TRBJ2-3, with TRBD1 matching 11 bases. V was pared by 5 bases and J by 4 bases, with 8 bases of the junction left unmatched. The CDR3 extends over 16 amino acids. Germline CDR1 reads SEHNR; CDR2 reads FQNEAQ (reference sequence). CDR3 coding DNA: TGTGCCAGCAGCCCAAGGACAGGGGGCCTGGCAGATACGCAGTATTTT. This codes for CASSPRTGGLADTQYF.

The chain carries TRBV18 and TRBJ2-5, with a weak D call TRBD1 (6 bases). Trimming left V 6 bases short and J 0 bases short, with 20 bases between. The CDR3 is 17 amino acids. Looked up from germline, CDR1 is KGHSH and CDR2 is LQKENI. In nucleotides, the CDR3 is TGTGCCAGCTCCCCGCAGCTACGGGACACCCACCAAGAGACCCAGTACTTC. Its protein product is CASSPQLRDTHQETQYF.